These 8 T cell receptor beta chains were all obtained from the same sample, sequenced in a study of CD4 T cells in relation to SARS-CoV-2 and coronaviruses. The unexposed donors gave CD4+ T cells in about 2010-2019, prior to COVID-19. Method: immunoSEQ multiplex PCR; TCRdb's copy keeps in-frame clones and lacks some. The sample includes around 62,000 clones, approximately 94% seen only once; the top ten take approximately 0.15%. Specimen: naive CD4+ T cells from PBMCs. Subset indicated: naive CD4+ T cells isolated by negative enrichment. The source of these receptors is a human donor in good health.

This chain connects TRBV7-9 to TRBJ2-7, with unresolved D. The CDR3 is 12 amino acids. Germline lookup yields CDR1 SEHNR and CDR2 FQNEAQ (reference sequence). V was shortened by 5 bases and J by 5 bases, with 10 bases between the two germline ends. CDR3 residues: CASSPTENEQYF. CDR3 in DNA: TGTGCCAGCAGCCCCACGGAGAACGAGCAGTACTTC. The whole variable domain, remainder taken from reference TRBV7-9 and TRBJ2-7, is DTGVSQNPRHKITKRGQNVTFRCDPISEHNRLYWYRQTLGQGPEFLTYFQNEAQLEKSRLLSDRFSAERPKGSFSTLEIQRTEQGDSAMYLCASSPTENEQYFGPGTRLTVT.

V gene TRBV24-1 combines with J gene TRBJ2-3; 11 bases are shared with TRBD2. Germline CDR1 and CDR2: KGHDR and SFDVKD. The CDR3 contains 15 residues. The ends lost 9 bases at V and 4 bases at J; junction bases unmatched: 8. The CDR3 loop is CATGLAGGRADTQYF. The CDR3 DNA is TGTGCCACCGGCTTAGCGGGAGGGAGGGCAGATACGCAGTATTTT.

The chain is built from TRBV18 and TRBJ2-4; D ambiguous. Germline CDR1 and CDR2: KGHSH and LQKENI. V dropped 3 bases and J dropped 4 bases, with 10 bases sitting between them. There are 14 residues in the CDR3. The CDR3 nucleotides are TGTGCCAGCTCACCCCCGTACGGGAAAAACATTCAGTACTTC. It is translated as CASSPPYGKNIQYF.

This rearrangement joins TRBV3-1 (or the pseudogene TRBV3-2) to TRBJ2-1; D call uncertain. The germline V and J ends were trimmed by 0 bases and 9 bases, with 18 bases remaining between them. CDR1 and CDR2 from the germline V gene are LGHDT and YNNKEL (reference sequence). This CDR3 has 16 amino acids. The DNA for the CDR3 is TGTGCCAGCAGCCAAGATTGGGCCCCCAGGCGCACTGAGCAGTTCTTC. Translation gives CASSQDWAPRRTEQFF.

This clone was found once. The CDR3 region has the DNA TGTGCCAGCAGCTCGGGCTACGAGCAGTACTTC. Translating it yields CASSSGYEQYF. The V call is TRBV3-1 (or the pseudogene TRBV3-2), the J call TRBJ2-7; D is ambiguous. The CDR3 consists of 11 residues. CDR1 LGHDT and CDR2 YNNKEL come from the germline V gene (reference sequence). The germline V and J ends were trimmed by 5 bases and 3 bases, with 5 bases remaining between them.

The V call is TRBV9, the J call TRBJ2-3; TRBD2 agrees at 9 bases. Trimming cost V 3 bases and J 1 base; bases outside gene matches: 6. The CDR3 extends over 16 amino acids. CDR1 and CDR2 (germline): SGDLS, YYNGEE. The CDR3 loop is CASSAIGLARTDTQYF. The CDR3 nucleotides are TGTGCCAGCAGCGCAATCGGACTAGCGCGCACAGATACGCAGTATTTT.

J is TRBJ2-3 and V is TRBV6-5; no definite D call. CDR1 and CDR2 (germline): MNHEY, SVGAGI. V lost 0 bases and J lost 3, with 10 bases in between. The CDR3 is 15 amino acids. As DNA, the CDR3 is TGTGCCAGCAGTTACTCTTATAGGTTTACAGATACGCAGTATTTT. Amino acid sequence: CASSYSYRFTDTQYF.

The rearrangement joins TRBV5-1 to TRBJ2-7; D ambiguous. The CDR3 extends over 16 amino acids. V lost 0 bases and J lost 4, with 17 bases in between. Germline assignment: CDR1 SGHRS and CDR2 YFSETQ. CDR3 protein: CASSLASAAETYEQYF. The CDR3 DNA follows: TGCGCCAGCAGCTTGGCCTCGGCTGCTGAAACTTACGAGCAGTACTTC.